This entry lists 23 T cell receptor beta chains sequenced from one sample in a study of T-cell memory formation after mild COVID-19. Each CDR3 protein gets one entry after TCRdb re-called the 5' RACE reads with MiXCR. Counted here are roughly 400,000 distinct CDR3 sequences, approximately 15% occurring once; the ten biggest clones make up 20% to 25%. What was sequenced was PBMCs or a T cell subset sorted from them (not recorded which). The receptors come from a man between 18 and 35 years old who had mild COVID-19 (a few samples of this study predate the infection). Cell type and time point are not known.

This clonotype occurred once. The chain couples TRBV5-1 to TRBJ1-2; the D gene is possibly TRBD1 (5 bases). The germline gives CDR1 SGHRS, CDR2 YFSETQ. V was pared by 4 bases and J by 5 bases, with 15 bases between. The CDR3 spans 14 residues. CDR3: CASSPWDRTYGYTF. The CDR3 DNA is TGCGCCAGCAGCCCATGGGACCGCACATATGGCTACACCTTC.

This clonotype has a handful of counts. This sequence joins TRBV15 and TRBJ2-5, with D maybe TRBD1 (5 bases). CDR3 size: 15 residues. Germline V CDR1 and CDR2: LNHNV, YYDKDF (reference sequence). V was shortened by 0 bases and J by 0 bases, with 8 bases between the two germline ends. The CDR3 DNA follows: TGTGCCACCAGCAGAGAGGGGCAGAACCAAGAGACCCAGTACTTC. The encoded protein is CATSREGQNQETQYF.

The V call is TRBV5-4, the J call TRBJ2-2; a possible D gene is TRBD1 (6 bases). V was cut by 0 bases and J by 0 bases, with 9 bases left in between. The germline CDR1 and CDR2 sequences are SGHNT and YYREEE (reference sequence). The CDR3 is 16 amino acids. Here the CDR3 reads CASSLDRAANTGELFF. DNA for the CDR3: TGTGCCAGCAGCTTGGACAGGGCGGCGAACACCGGGGAGCTGTTTTTT.

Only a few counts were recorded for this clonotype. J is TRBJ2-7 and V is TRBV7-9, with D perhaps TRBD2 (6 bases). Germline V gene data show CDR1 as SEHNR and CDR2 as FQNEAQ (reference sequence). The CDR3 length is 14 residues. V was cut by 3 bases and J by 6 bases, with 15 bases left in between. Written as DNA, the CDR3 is TGTGCCAGCAGCTTGGGGGGAGCTCGGAGCGAGCAGTACGTC. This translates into CASSLGGARSEQYV.

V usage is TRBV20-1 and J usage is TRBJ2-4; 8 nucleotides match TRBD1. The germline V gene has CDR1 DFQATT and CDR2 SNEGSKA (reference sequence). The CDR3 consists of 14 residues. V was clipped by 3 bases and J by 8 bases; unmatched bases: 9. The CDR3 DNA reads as TGCAGTGCTAGGGGAACAGGGGGTAGGCACATTCAGTACTTC. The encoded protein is CSARGTGGRHIQYF.

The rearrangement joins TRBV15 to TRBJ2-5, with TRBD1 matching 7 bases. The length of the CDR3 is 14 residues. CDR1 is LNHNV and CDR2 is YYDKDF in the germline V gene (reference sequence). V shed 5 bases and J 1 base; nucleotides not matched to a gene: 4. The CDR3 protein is CATSAGGGQETQYF. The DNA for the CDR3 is TGTGCCACCAGCGCAGGGGGTGGCCAAGAGACCCAGTACTTC.

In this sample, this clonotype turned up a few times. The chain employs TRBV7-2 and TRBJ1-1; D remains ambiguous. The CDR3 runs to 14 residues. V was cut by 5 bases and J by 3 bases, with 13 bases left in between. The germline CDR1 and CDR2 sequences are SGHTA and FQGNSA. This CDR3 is CASSLMGGDTEAFF. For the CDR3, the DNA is TGTGCCAGCAGCCTGATGGGTGGGGACACTGAAGCTTTCTTT.

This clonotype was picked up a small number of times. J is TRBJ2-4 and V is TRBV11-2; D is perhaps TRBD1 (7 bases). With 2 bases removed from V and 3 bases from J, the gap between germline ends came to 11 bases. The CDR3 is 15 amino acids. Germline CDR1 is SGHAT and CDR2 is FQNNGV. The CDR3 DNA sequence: TGTGCCAGCAGCTTATTTCAGGGGGGCAAAAACATTCAGTACTTC. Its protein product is CASSLFQGGKNIQYF.

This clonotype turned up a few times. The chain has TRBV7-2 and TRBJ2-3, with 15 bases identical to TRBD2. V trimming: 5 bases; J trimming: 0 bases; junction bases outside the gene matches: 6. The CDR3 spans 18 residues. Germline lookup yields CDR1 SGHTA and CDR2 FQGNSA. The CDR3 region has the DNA TGTGCCAGCAGCAGCCGGACTAGCGGGGGGGGTAGCACAGATACGCAGTATTTT. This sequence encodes CASSSRTSGGGSTDTQYF.

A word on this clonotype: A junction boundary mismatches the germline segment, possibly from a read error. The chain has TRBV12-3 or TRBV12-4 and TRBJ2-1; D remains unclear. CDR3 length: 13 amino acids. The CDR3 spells CASSPPGFDEQLF. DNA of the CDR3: TGTGCCAGCAGTCCCCCGGGCTTCGATGAGCAGTTATTC.

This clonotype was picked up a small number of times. The CDR3: CSARAAKGNGELFF. In DNA, the CDR3 is TGCAGTGCTAGAGCCGCTAAAGGGAACGGGGAGCTGTTTTTT. The rearrangement uses TRBV20-1 and TRBJ2-2; D is unresolved. V lost 1 base and J lost 7, with 13 bases in between. The CDR3 is 14 amino acids. Germline CDR1 reads DFQATT; CDR2 reads SNEGSKA (reference sequence).

This CDR3 is CASSLHSKPTGELFF. CDR3 nucleotide sequence: TGTGCCAGTAGTCTCCACAGCAAACCCACCGGGGAGCTGTTTTTT. This chain connects TRBV19 to TRBJ2-2, with no clear D. The germline V and J ends were trimmed by 5 bases and 4 bases, with 14 bases remaining between them. Germline assignment: CDR1 LNHDA and CDR2 SQIVND (reference sequence). The CDR3 consists of 15 residues.

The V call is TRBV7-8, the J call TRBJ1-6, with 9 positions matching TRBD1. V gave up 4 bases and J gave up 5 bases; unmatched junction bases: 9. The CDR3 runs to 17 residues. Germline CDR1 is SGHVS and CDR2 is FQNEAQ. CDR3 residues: CASSSYRDRGNNSPLHF. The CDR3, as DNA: TGTGCCAGCAGCTCTTATCGAGACAGGGGGAATAATTCACCCCTCCACTTT. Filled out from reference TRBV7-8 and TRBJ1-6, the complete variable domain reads GAGVSQSPRYKVAKRGQDVALRCDPISGHVSLFWYQQALGQGPEFLTYFQNEAQLDKSGLPSDRFFAERPEGSVSTLKIQRTQQEDSAVYLCASSSYRDRGNNSPLHFGNGTRLTVT.

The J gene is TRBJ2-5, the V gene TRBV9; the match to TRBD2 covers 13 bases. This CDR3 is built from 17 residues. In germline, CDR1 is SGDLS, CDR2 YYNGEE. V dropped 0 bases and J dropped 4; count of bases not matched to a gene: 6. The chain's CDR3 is CASSVDPGLAGRETQYF. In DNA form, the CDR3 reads TGTGCCAGCAGCGTAGACCCGGGACTAGCGGGGAGAGAGACCCAGTACTTC.

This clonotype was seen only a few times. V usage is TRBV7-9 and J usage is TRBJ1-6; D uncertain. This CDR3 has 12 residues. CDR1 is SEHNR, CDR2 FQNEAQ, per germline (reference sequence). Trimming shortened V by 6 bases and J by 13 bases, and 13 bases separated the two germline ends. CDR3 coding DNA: TGTGCCAGCAGTAGTAATCTCCGGCCCCTCCACTTT. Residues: CASSSNLRPLHF. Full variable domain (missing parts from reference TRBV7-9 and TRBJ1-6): DTGVSQNPRHKITKRGQNVTFRCDPISEHNRLYWYRQTLGQGPEFLTYFQNEAQLEKSRLLSDRFSAERPKGSFSTLEIQRTEQGDSAMYLCASSSNLRPLHFGNGTRLTVT.

CDR3 protein: CASSPPDTGPGELFF. The CDR3 DNA reads TGTGCCAGCAGCCCTCCGGACACTGGTCCGGGGGAGCTGTTTTTT. This chain uses TRBV7-9 with TRBJ2-2; D is possibly TRBD1 (5 bases). The CDR3 sequence is 15 residues long. Germline V gene data show CDR1 as SEHNR and CDR2 as FQNEAQ (reference sequence). V lost 5 bases and J 8 bases, leaving 18 bases between the germline ends.

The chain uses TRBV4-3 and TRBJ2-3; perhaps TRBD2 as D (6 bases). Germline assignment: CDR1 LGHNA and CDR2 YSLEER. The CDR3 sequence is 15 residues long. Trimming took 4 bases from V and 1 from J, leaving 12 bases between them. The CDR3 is CASSPGGARTDTQYF. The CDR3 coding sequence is TGCGCCAGCAGCCCGGGCGGGGCCCGCACAGATACGCAGTATTTT.

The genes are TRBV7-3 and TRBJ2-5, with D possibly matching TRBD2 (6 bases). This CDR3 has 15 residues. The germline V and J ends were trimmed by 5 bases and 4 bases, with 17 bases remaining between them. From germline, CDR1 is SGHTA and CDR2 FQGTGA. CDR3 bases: TGTGCCAGCAGCCCGCGGGACTTTGAGGGAGAGACCCAGTACTTC. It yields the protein CASSPRDFEGETQYF.

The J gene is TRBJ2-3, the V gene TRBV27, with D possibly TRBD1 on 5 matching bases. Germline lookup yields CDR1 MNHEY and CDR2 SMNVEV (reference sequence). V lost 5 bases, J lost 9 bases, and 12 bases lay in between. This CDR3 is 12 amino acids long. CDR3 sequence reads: CASSPSGFTQYF. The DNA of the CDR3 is TGTGCCAGCAGTCCGTCAGGGTTCACGCAGTATTTT.

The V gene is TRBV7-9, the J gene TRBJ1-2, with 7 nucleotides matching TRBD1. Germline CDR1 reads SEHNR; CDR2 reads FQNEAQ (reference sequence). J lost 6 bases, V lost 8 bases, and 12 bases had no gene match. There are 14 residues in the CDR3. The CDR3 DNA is TGTGCCAGCTTGGGACAGCAGAGGAGGAATGGCTACACCTTC. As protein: CASLGQQRRNGYTF.

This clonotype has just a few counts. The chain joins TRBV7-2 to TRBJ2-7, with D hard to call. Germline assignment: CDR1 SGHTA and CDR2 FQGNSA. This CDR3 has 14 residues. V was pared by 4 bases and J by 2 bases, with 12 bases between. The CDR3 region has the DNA TGTGCCAGCAGCTCCAGGACCCTAACCTACGAGCAGTACTTC. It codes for CASSSRTLTYEQYF.

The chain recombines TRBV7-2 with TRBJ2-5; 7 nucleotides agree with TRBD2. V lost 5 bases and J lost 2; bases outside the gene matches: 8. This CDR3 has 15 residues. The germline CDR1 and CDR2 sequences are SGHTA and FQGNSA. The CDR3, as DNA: TGTGCCAGCAGCCTGCGCGGGGGACCGCAAGAGACCCAGTACTTC. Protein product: CASSLRGGPQETQYF. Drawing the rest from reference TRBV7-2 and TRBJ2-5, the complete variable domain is GAGVSQSPSNKVTEKGKDVELRCDPISGHTALYWYRQSLGQGLEFLIYFQGNSAPDKSGLPSDRFSAERTGGSVSTLTIQRTQQEDSAVYLCASSLRGGPQETQYFGPGTRLLVL.

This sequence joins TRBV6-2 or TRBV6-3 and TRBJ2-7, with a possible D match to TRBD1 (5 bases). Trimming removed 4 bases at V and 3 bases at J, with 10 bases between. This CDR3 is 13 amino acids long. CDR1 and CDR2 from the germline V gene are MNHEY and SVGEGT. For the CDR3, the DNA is TGTGCCAGCAGTTCCGACAGATTCTACGAGCAGTACTTC. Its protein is CASSSDRFYEQYF.